These 29 T cell receptor beta chains came from one sample sequenced in a study of technical replicates of blood from a handful of donors. Assay used: immunoSEQ multiplex PCR; TCRdb lists only in-frame clones, some missing. This sample has 80,000 or so clones, with 94% found just once. The source material was T cells isolated from PBMCs. The source is a human donor in good health.

The chain carries TRBV11-3 and TRBJ1-3, with 11 bases that match TRBD1. Per germline, CDR1 SGHNT and CDR2 YENEEA. After removal of 5 bases from V and 1 base from J, the junction contained 4 bases not matched to a gene. This CDR3 spans 16 amino acids. The CDR3 region is CASSAWDRGSGNTIYF. The DNA for the CDR3 is TGTGCCAGCAGCGCCTGGGACAGGGGGTCTGGAAACACCATATATTTT.

This chain uses TRBV19 with TRBJ1-4; D might be TRBD1 (6 bases). From germline, CDR1 is LNHDA and CDR2 SQIVND (reference sequence). Between the trimmed V and J ends, which lost 6 bases and 6 bases, there was a span of 20 bases. The CDR3 runs 16 residues. DNA of the CDR3: TGTGCCAGTAGCGACGAACAGGGACGCTTTTATGAAAAACTGTTTTTT. Protein: CASSDEQGRFYEKLFF.

The genes are TRBV28 and TRBJ1-4; TRBD1 matches 8 bases. The V and J ends lost 6 bases and 7 bases, in that order; junction bases with no gene match: 10. Germline CDR1 reads MDHEN; CDR2 reads SYDVKM. The CDR3 has 15 residues. CDR3 region: CASSPQGALIEKLFF. The CDR3 DNA sequence: TGTGCCAGCAGCCCTCAGGGGGCTTTGATTGAAAAACTGTTTTTT.

The V call is TRBV19, the J call TRBJ2-7, with a weak D call TRBD2 (6 bases). V lost 2 bases, J lost 1 base, and 12 bases lay in between. Germline CDR1 reads LNHDA; CDR2 reads SQIVND (reference sequence). CDR3 length equals 15 residues. The CDR3 DNA is TGTGCCAGTAGTATACAGGGAGGAGGATCCTACGAGCAGTACTTC. Translating it yields CASSIQGGGSYEQYF. The full variable domain, its missing parts supplied by reference TRBV19 and TRBJ2-7, is DGGITQSPKYLFRKEGQNVTLSCEQNLNHDAMYWYRQDPGQGLRLIYYSQIVNDFQKGDIAEGYSVSREKKESFPLTVTSAQKNPTAFYLCASSIQGGGSYEQYFGPGTRLTVT.

This chain links TRBV11-3 with TRBJ2-7; 7 bases agree with TRBD1. The germline V gene has CDR1 SGHNT and CDR2 YENEEA. CDR3 length: 14 amino acids. With 5 bases clipped from V and 1 base from J, the junction kept 5 bases outside the gene matches. The CDR3 sequence: CASSARQGSYEQYF. DNA for the CDR3: TGTGCCAGCAGCGCTCGACAGGGTTCCTACGAGCAGTACTTC.

The chain joins TRBV29-1 to TRBJ1-1, with no clear D. Germline V lookup: CDR1 SQVTM, CDR2 ANQGSEA. The CDR3 is 14 residues long. Trimming pared 4 bases from V and 0 bases from J, leaving 12 bases between. The CDR3 here is CSVAGSPMNTEAFF. Here the CDR3 DNA reads TGCAGCGTTGCGGGGTCCCCAATGAACACTGAAGCTTTCTTT.

This clone is a singleton in its sample. The chain recombines TRBV5-1 with TRBJ1-1; 10 bases map to TRBD1. Trimming removed 4 bases from V and 5 bases from J; junction bases left unmatched: 2. Germline loops: CDR1 SGHRS, CDR2 YFSETQ. The CDR3 is 13 amino acids. CDR3 coding DNA: TGCGCCAGCAGCACGGACAGGGGGACTGAAGCTTTCTTT. Protein: CASSTDRGTEAFF.

This clone appeared a single time. V usage is TRBV2 and J usage is TRBJ2-7, with TRBD1 matching 8 bases. Looked up from germline, CDR1 is SNHLY and CDR2 is FYNNEI. The CDR3 sequence is 13 residues long. V shed 6 bases and J 5 bases; nucleotides not matched to a gene: 6. In DNA form, the CDR3 reads TGTGCCAGCAGGAGACAGGGGTTGGACGAGCAGTACTTC. As protein: CASRRQGLDEQYF.

This chain joins TRBV7-9 and TRBJ2-7; D possibly corresponds to TRBD2 (6 bases). Germline V gene lookup returns CDR1 SEHNR and CDR2 FQNEAQ (reference sequence). V was cut by 3 bases and J by 2 bases, with 11 bases left in between. The CDR3 runs to 14 residues. CDR3 nucleotide sequence: TGTGCCAGCAGCTTGGGGCGGGGCACCTACGAGCAGTACTTC. Its protein is CASSLGRGTYEQYF.

The rearrangement joins TRBV6-1 to TRBJ2-3, with D unresolved. This CDR3 has 12 residues. Trimming left V 10 bases short and J 1 base short, with 9 bases between. CDR1 and CDR2 (germline): MNHNS, SASEGT. The CDR3 coding sequence is TGTGCCATTGCATCAGGCACAGATACGCAGTATTTT. Translation: CAIASGTDTQYF.

This clone was detected once. CDR3 region: CASSPLTGTTEAFF. For the CDR3, the DNA is TGTGCCAGCAGTCCGTTGACAGGGACCACTGAAGCTTTCTTT. V and J are TRBV27 and TRBJ1-1; 7 nucleotides line up with TRBD1. After removal of 5 bases from V and 4 bases from J, the junction contained 7 bases not matched to a gene. The CDR3 spans 14 residues. Germline-derived CDR1 and CDR2 are MNHEY and SMNVEV (reference sequence).

J is TRBJ2-7 and V is TRBV27; D may be TRBD2 (6 bases). The CDR3 spans 13 residues. Germline CDR1 and CDR2: MNHEY and SMNVEV (reference sequence). V lost 5 bases to trimming and J lost 0 bases, with 8 bases between them. The CDR3 bases are TGTGCCAGCAGTCCGGGGGTCTCCTACGAGCAGTACTTC. Amino acids: CASSPGVSYEQYF.

The genes are TRBV6-5 and TRBJ2-2, with 7 nucleotides matching TRBD1. This CDR3 has 14 amino acids. The germline gives CDR1 MNHEY, CDR2 SVGAGI. V dropped 5 bases and J dropped 4; count of bases not matched to a gene: 4. CDR3: CASSQGQITGELFF. The CDR3 nucleotides are TGTGCCAGCAGTCAGGGACAGATCACCGGGGAGCTGTTTTTT.

The chain joins TRBV9 to TRBJ1-5; 12 positions agree with TRBD1. Unmatched junction bases numbered 2, after V lost 3 bases and J lost 7 bases. CDR1 is SGDLS, CDR2 YYNGEE, per germline. CDR3 length: 14 residues. CDR3 loop: CASSGGTGGQPQHF. The CDR3 DNA sequence: TGTGCCAGCAGCGGAGGGACAGGGGGCCAGCCCCAGCATTTT.

The chain is built from TRBV18 and TRBJ1-5; D call uncertain. This CDR3 is 17 amino acids long. V shed 6 bases and J shed 1 base, with 19 bases lying between them. Germline V lookup: CDR1 KGHSH, CDR2 LQKENI. CDR3 sequence (DNA): TGTGCCAGCTCCTATAGAGAACGGACTGCCAGCAATCAGCCCCAGCATTTT. This gives the protein CASSYRERTASNQPQHF.

The CDR3 DNA reads as TGCAGCGTCTGGGAGAGCTCCTACGAGCAGTACTTC. Protein: CSVWESSYEQYF. The chain joins TRBV29-1 to TRBJ2-7; a possible D gene is TRBD2 (5 bases). Trimming shortened V by 6 bases and J by 0 bases, and 9 bases separated the two germline ends. In germline, CDR1 is SQVTM, CDR2 ANQGSEA. CDR3 length equals 12 residues.

J is TRBJ2-7 and V is TRBV18, with a tentative D call TRBD1 (6 bases). V lost 0 bases and J lost 3, with 9 bases in between. The CDR3 is 14 residues long. Germline V gene data show CDR1 as KGHSH and CDR2 as LQKENI. The CDR3: CASSPPGQGYEQYF. The CDR3 region has the DNA TGTGCCAGCTCACCACCGGGACAAGGCTACGAGCAGTACTTC.

This chain's CDR3 is CASSLVAAGGPVKTQYF. The CDR3 DNA is TGTGCCAGCAGCTTAGTAGCAGCGGGAGGGCCGGTAAAGACCCAGTACTTC. V gene TRBV7-2 combines with J gene TRBJ2-5, with 10 nucleotides matching TRBD2. The CDR3 runs to 17 residues. The V gene's germline CDR1 is SGHTA and CDR2 FQGNSA. J lost 6 bases, V lost 1 base, and 11 bases had no gene match. The full variable domain, completed using reference TRBV7-2 and TRBJ2-5, is GAGVSQSPSNKVTEKGKDVELRCDPISGHTALYWYRQSLGQGLEFLIYFQGNSAPDKSGLPSDRFSAERTGGSVSTLTIQRTQQEDSAVYLCASSLVAAGGPVKTQYFGPGTRLLVL.

V gene TRBV7-2 combines with J gene TRBJ2-7, with D possibly TRBD2 on 6 matching bases. CDR3 size: 13 residues. Trimming took off 5 bases at V and 5 bases at J, with 13 bases between the two ends. Germline lookup yields CDR1 SGHTA and CDR2 FQGNSA. The CDR3 loop reads CASSPTSFHEQYF. In DNA form, the CDR3 reads TGTGCCAGCAGCCCCACTAGCTTCCACGAGCAGTACTTC.

The chain employs TRBV5-1 and TRBJ2-3; no firm D call. Germline V gives CDR1 SGHRS, CDR2 YFSETQ. The CDR3 covers 15 residues. Trimming shortened V by 0 bases and J by 4 bases, and 12 bases separated the two germline ends. This CDR3 reads CASSLVQAPADTQYF. The CDR3 bases are TGCGCCAGCAGCTTGGTTCAGGCGCCGGCAGATACGCAGTATTTT.

This chain links TRBV4-3 with TRBJ2-2; 8 nucleotides align to TRBD1. Germline trimming cut 4 bases from V and 6 bases from J; bases unmatched to any gene: 10. CDR3 length: 16 residues. Germline V gene sequence: CDR1 LGHNA, CDR2 YSLEER. CDR3 sequence reads: CASSPEWTGRSGELFF. The CDR3 DNA is TGCGCCAGCAGCCCCGAGTGGACAGGGAGGTCCGGGGAGCTGTTTTTT.

V gene TRBV7-3 combines with J gene TRBJ2-2; D possibly corresponds to TRBD2 (6 bases). The ends were cut back, 5 bases at V and 2 bases at J, with 15 bases in the middle. CDR1 is SGHTA and CDR2 is FQGTGA in the germline V gene. This CDR3 comprises 16 residues. The CDR3 nucleotides read TGTGCCAGCAGCCCTTTTGGCGGGACTAACACCGGGGAGCTGTTTTTT. Translated, it gives CASSPFGGTNTGELFF.

The chain employs TRBV27 and TRBJ2-7; possibly TRBD2 for D (6 bases). This CDR3 spans 14 amino acids. Germline lookup yields CDR1 MNHEY and CDR2 SMNVEV (reference sequence). V was cut by 1 base and J by 2 bases, with 9 bases left in between. CDR3 in amino acids: CASSLYGGTYEQYF. In DNA form, the CDR3 reads TGTGCCAGCAGTTTATATGGGGGGACCTACGAGCAGTACTTC.

This clone was found once. J is TRBJ2-7 and V is TRBV6-1; D uncertain. This CDR3 spans 13 amino acids. V was cut by 0 bases and J by 2 bases, with 5 bases left in between. Looked up from germline, CDR1 is MNHNS and CDR2 is SASEGT. The chain's CDR3 is CASSEAQTYEQYF. For the CDR3, the DNA is TGTGCCAGCAGTGAAGCACAGACCTACGAGCAGTACTTC.

The rearrangement joins TRBV10-2 to TRBJ1-2; possible D gene TRBD1, 5 bases. Germline values: CDR1 WSHSY, CDR2 SAAADI. V lost 2 bases and J lost 6, with 19 bases in between. This CDR3 contains 16 residues. CDR3 residues: CASSEGGLIKFDGYTF. In DNA, the CDR3 is TGCGCCAGCAGTGAGGGGGGACTGATCAAATTTGATGGCTACACCTTC.

This chain links TRBV19 with TRBJ2-1, with 9 bases lining up with TRBD2. V gave up 4 bases and J gave up 10 bases; unmatched junction bases: 8. Germline V CDR1 and CDR2: LNHDA, SQIVND (reference sequence). The CDR3 is made up of 14 amino acids. CDR3 amino acids: CASSTIAGDLEQFF. The DNA of the CDR3 is TGTGCCAGTAGTACCATAGCGGGAGATTTGGAGCAGTTCTTC.

This chain links TRBV7-2 with TRBJ2-3; TRBD2 matches 7 bases. This CDR3 contains 13 residues. Germline CDR1 is SGHTA and CDR2 is FQGNSA. V gave up 8 bases and J gave up 5 bases; unmatched junction bases: 7. The CDR3: CASGAGSVDTQYF. CDR3 nucleotide sequence: TGTGCCAGCGGAGCGGGATCGGTAGATACGCAGTATTTT.

The rearrangement links TRBV19 to TRBJ2-7; D is possibly TRBD2 (6 bases). The germline gives CDR1 LNHDA, CDR2 SQIVND (reference sequence). V was cut by 6 bases and J by 0 bases, with 15 bases left in between. The CDR3 is 15 amino acids. This CDR3 reads CASRNGLTSSYEQYF. The CDR3 nucleotides read TGTGCCAGTAGGAACGGACTGACTAGCTCCTACGAGCAGTACTTC.

In its sample, this clone was seen once. The chain is built from TRBV5-1 and TRBJ2-7, with D possibly being TRBD1 (5 bases). CDR1 is SGHRS, CDR2 YFSETQ, per germline. The CDR3 is made up of 14 amino acids. Trimming took off 0 bases at V and 0 bases at J, with 7 bases between the two ends. This CDR3 is CASSLGGGSYEQYF. DNA for the CDR3: TGCGCCAGCAGCTTGGGGGGCGGCTCCTACGAGCAGTACTTC.